The 5 T cell receptor beta chains below all came from one sample that was sequenced in a study of blood T cell repertoires in COVID-19. This table comes from immunoSEQ multiplex PCR, and its TCRdb copy is limited to in-frame clones, with some not included. Here the sample spans a few hundred thousand clones, about 91% being singletons. Material for sequencing was peripheral blood. Source of these receptors: a woman aged 55-69 years with acute or convalescent COVID-19.

The chain links TRBV7-2 to TRBJ2-2; D is uncertain. Germline CDR1 and CDR2: SGHTA and FQGNSA. The V end lost 5 bases, the J end lost 2 bases, and 9 bases lay between the germline ends. This CDR3 region has 14 residues. The CDR3 protein is CASSRETNTGELFF. The CDR3 bases are TGTGCCAGCAGCCGTGAGACTAACACCGGGGAGCTGTTTTTT. The full variable domain, in which reference TRBV7-2 and TRBJ2-2 provide the parts outside the CDR3, is GAGVSQSPSNKVTEKGKDVELRCDPISGHTALYWYRQSLGQGLEFLIYFQGNSAPDKSGLPSDRFSAERTGGSVSTLTIQRTQQEDSAVYLCASSRETNTGELFFGEGSRLTVL.

The chain joins TRBV7-2 to TRBJ2-7, with 10 bases aligning to TRBD1. V was clipped by 1 base and J by 5 bases; unmatched bases: 8. This CDR3 is 16 amino acids long. Germline V lookup: CDR1 SGHTA, CDR2 FQGNSA. The CDR3 spells CASSLGVWDRGNEQYF. The CDR3 DNA reads TGTGCCAGCAGCTTAGGGGTATGGGACAGGGGAAACGAGCAGTACTTC.

The chain carries TRBV6-1 and TRBJ1-5; D is perhaps TRBD1 (6 bases). The CDR3 totals 15 residues. Germline values: CDR1 MNHNS, CDR2 SASEGT. Trimming removed 5 bases at V and 3 bases at J, with 14 bases between. CDR3: CASSPPGALNQPQHF. The CDR3 region has the DNA TGTGCCAGCAGTCCTCCAGGGGCCCTCAATCAGCCCCAGCATTTT.

The chain employs TRBV7-9 and TRBJ2-7; D gene uncertain. Germline CDR1 and CDR2: SEHNR and FQNEAQ (reference sequence). The CDR3 loop spans 13 amino acids. V lost 2 bases, J lost 2 bases, and 7 bases lay in between. The DNA of the CDR3 is TGTGCCAGCAGCTTACCAGGCGCCTACGAGCAGTACTTC. Protein product: CASSLPGAYEQYF.

This sequence joins TRBV3-1 (or the pseudogene TRBV3-2) and TRBJ2-7; D is perhaps TRBD1 (5 bases). This CDR3 spans 12 amino acids. From germline, CDR1 is LGHDT and CDR2 YNNKEL (reference sequence). Trimming left V 5 bases short and J 6 bases short, with 11 bases between. The CDR3 sequence: CASSAQGGEQYF. The CDR3 DNA reads as TGTGCCAGCAGCGCCCAGGGTGGCGAGCAGTACTTC.